These T cell receptor beta chains were read from a single sample in a study of blood T cell repertoires in COVID-19. This table comes from immunoSEQ multiplex PCR, and its TCRdb copy is limited to in-frame clones, with some not included. The data show 150,000 to 200,000 clones, approximately 86% seen once. Material: peripheral blood. These receptors all come from a man in his 70s with acute or convalescent COVID-19. Each CDR3 is given with its conserved first and last residue. The D gene is left open where the match is weak. Size tells how often a clone was seen (once, few, many) or the class of an expanded clone, and some rows leave it out.

>TRBJ2-1|TRBV4-1|TRBD2|-
TGCGCCAGCAGCCACCCTGACTTGGGACTAGACTACAATGAGCAGTTCTTC
CASSHPDLGLDYNEQFF
>TRBJ1-6|TRBV19|TRBD1|-
TGTGCCAGTAGTACCACGGGACAGTCCCGGGAGCCCCTCCACTTT
CASSTTGQSREPLHF
>TRBJ1-4|TRBV3-1/TRBV3-2|-|-
TGTGCCAGCAGCAGCAGGGGTTTATCTGGCACTAATGAAAAACTGTTTTTT
CASSSRGLSGTNEKLFF
>TRBJ2-3|TRBV13|TRBD2|-
TGTGCCAGCCTACGGACACTAGCGGGGGGCACAGATACGCAGTATTTT
CASLRTLAGGTDTQYF
>TRBJ1-1|TRBV2|TRBD1|few
TGTGCCAGCACCGCAGGGGGGCTCGGCGATCGTACTGAAGCTTTCTTT
CASTAGGLGDRTEAFF
>TRBJ2-1|TRBV3-1/TRBV3-2|TRBD2|-
TGTGCCAGCACACCTAGCGGGCCTACCAATGAGCAGTTCTTC
CASTPSGPTNEQFF
>TRBJ2-1|TRBV5-6|-|-
TGTGCCAGCAGCTTGGTTAGCGATAACAATGAGCAGTTCTTC
CASSLVSDNNEQFF
>TRBJ1-2|TRBV2|TRBD1|-
TGTGCCAGCAGTGATGGGACAGCATCCTTCTATGGCTACACCTTC
CASSDGTASFYGYTF
>TRBJ1-1|TRBV7-8|-|-
TGTGCCAGCAGCTTAGTGTCAAAGGGGGTGATTTTGAACACTGAAGCTTTCTTT
CASSLVSKGVILNTEAFF
>TRBJ1-4|TRBV9|TRBD1|few
TGTGCCAGCAGCGTAGGGACAGGGGAAGAAAAACTGTTTTTT
CASSVGTGEEKLFF
>TRBJ2-7|TRBV3-1/TRBV3-2|-|-
TGTGCCAGCAGCCAAGCCTCCAGGGACGAGCAGTACTTC
CASSQASRDEQYF
>TRBJ2-3|TRBV30|TRBD2|-
TGTGCCTGGAGCTCAAAGCCGGGACTAGCATCCCCCACAGATACGCAGTATTTT
CAWSSKPGLASPTDTQYF
>TRBJ1-1|TRBV27|-|-
TGTGCCAGCAGTTTAGGCAGGGGAACGAACACTGAAGCTTTCTTT
CASSLGRGTNTEAFF
>TRBJ1-6|TRBV2|-|once
TGTGCCAGCCGCGGGGGGCCCCTCCACTTT
CASRGGPLHF
>TRBJ1-5|TRBV2|TRBD1|-
TGTGCCAGCAGTGAAGGGGACAGGGATTTACAGCCCCAGCATTTT
CASSEGDRDLQPQHF
>TRBJ1-2|TRBV2|-|-
TGTGCCAGCAGTGCGGGTGGCAACTATGGCTACACCTTC
CASSAGGNYGYTF
>TRBJ2-5|TRBV5-4|-|once
TGTGCCAGCAGCCTAGACTTTAAAGAGACCCAGTACTTC
CASSLDFKETQYF
>TRBJ1-1|TRBV11-2|-|-
TGTGCCAGCAGCTTAGAGCGGACTGAAGCTTTCTTT
CASSLERTEAFF
>TRBJ1-1|TRBV18|TRBD1|-
TGTGCCAGCTCACCAGGAGACAGGGTTGGCACTGAAGCTTTCTTT
CASSPGDRVGTEAFF
>TRBJ2-7|TRBV4-1|TRBD1|-
TGCGCCAGCAGCATCCGGGACAGGGAGTACGAGCAGTACTTC
CASSIRDREYEQYF
>TRBJ1-2|TRBV4-1|-|-
TGCGCCAGCAGCCAAGATCAGGGGCACTATGGCTACACCTTC
CASSQDQGHYGYTF
>TRBJ1-4|TRBV4-2|-|-
TGTGCCAGCAGCCCCCGAGGGGAAAAACTGTTTTTT
CASSPRGEKLFF
>TRBJ2-1|TRBV3-1/TRBV3-2|-|-
TGTGCCAGCAGCCCCCTAGCCTACAATGAGCAGTTCTTC
CASSPLAYNEQFF
>TRBJ1-2|TRBV19|-|-
TGTGCCAGTACCCTTTGGGCCCAGCCTAACTATGGCTACACCTTC
CASTLWAQPNYGYTF
>TRBJ1-3|TRBV13|TRBD1|-
TGTGGGAGCCCGGGACAGGCCGACTCTGGAAACACCATATATTTT
CGSPGQADSGNTIYF
>TRBJ2-7|TRBV14|TRBD2|many
TGTGCCAGCAGCCAAGAAGGACCCTACGGGGGGAAGCAGTACTTC
CASSQEGPYGGKQYF
>TRBJ1-1|TRBV9|TRBD1|-
TGTGCCAGCAGCGGTCCGGGACAGGGTGGTGTTAACACTGAAGCTTTCTTT
CASSGPGQGGVNTEAFF
>TRBJ2-7|TRBV29-1|TRBD1|-
TGCAGCGTCTGGACAGGAATCTACGAGCAGTACTTC
CSVWTGIYEQYF